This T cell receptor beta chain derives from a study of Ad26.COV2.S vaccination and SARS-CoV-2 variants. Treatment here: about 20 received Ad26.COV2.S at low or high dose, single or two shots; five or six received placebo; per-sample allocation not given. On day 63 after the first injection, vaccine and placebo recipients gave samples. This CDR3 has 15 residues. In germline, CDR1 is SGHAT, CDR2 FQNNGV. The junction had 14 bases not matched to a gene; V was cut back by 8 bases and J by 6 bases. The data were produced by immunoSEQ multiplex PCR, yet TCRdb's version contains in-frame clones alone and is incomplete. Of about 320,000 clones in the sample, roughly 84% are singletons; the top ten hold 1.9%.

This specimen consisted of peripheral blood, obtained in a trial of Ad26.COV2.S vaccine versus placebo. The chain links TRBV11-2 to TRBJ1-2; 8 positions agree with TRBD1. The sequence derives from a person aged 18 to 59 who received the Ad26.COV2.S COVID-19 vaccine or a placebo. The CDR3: CASAPLGQGKNGYTF. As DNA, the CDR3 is TGTGCCAGCGCCCCTCTAGGACAGGGAAAAAATGGCTACACCTTC.